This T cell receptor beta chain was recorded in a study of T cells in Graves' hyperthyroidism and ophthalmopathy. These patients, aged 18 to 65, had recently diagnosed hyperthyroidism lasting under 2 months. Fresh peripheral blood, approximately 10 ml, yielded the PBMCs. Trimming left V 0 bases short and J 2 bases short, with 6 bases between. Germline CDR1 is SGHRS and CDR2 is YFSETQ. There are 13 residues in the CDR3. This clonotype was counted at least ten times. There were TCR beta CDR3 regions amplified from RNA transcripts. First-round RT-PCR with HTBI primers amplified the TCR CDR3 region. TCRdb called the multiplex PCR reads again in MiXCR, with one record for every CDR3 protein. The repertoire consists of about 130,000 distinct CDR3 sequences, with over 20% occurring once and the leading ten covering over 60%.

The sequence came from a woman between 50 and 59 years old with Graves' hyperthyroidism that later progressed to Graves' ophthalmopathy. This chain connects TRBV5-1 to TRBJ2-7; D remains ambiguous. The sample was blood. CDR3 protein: CASSLEGAYEQYF. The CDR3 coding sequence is TGCGCCAGCAGCTTGGAAGGAGCCTACGAGCAGTACTTC. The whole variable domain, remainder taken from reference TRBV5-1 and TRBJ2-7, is KAGVTQTPRYLIKTRGQQVTLSCSPISGHRSVSWYQQTPGQGLQFLFEYFSETQRNKGNFPGRFSGRQFSNSRSEMNVSTLELGDSALYLCASSLEGAYEQYFGPGTRLTVT.